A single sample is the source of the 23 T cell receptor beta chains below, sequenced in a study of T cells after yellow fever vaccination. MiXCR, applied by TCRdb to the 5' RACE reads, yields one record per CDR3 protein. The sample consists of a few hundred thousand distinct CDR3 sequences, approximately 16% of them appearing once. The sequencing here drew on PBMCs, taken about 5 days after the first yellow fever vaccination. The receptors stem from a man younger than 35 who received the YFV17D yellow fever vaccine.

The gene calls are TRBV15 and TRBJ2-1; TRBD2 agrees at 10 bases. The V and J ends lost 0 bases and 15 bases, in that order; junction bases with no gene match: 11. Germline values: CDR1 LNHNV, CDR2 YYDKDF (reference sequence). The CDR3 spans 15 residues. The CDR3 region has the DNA TGTGCCACCAGCAGAGATAAAAGCGGGGGGGTCCCCCCGTTCTTC. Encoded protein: CATSRDKSGGVPPFF.

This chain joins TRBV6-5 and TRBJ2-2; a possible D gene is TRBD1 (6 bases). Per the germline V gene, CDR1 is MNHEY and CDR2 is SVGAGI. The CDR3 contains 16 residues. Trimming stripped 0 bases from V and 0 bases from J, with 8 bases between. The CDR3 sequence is CASSYSDRPNTGELFF. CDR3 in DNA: TGTGCCAGCAGTTACTCGGACAGACCGAACACCGGGGAGCTGTTTTTT.

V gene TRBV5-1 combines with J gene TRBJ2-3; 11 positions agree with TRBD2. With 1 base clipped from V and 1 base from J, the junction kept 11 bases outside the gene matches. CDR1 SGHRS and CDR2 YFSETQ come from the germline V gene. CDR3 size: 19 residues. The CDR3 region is CASSLLLLAGAGGTDTQYF. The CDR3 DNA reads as TGCGCCAGCAGCTTGCTTTTACTAGCGGGGGCCGGAGGCACAGATACGCAGTATTTT.

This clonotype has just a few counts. The CDR3 bases are TGTGCCAGCAGCTTGGGACAGGGAGTCTATGGCTACACCTTC. This gives the protein CASSLGQGVYGYTF. V is TRBV7-2 and J is TRBJ1-2; 9 bases map to TRBD1. Trimming cost V 3 bases and J 4 bases; bases outside gene matches: 3. Per the germline V gene, CDR1 is SGHTA and CDR2 is FQGNSA. The CDR3 totals 14 residues.

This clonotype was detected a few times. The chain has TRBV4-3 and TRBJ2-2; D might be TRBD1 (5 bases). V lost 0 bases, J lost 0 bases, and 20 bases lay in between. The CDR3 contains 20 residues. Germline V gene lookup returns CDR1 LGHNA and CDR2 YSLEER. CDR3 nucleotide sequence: TGCGCCAGCAGCCAAGAAGCCTCAAGGGGCCCAGAAACGAACACCGGGGAGCTGTTTTTT. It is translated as CASSQEASRGPETNTGELFF.

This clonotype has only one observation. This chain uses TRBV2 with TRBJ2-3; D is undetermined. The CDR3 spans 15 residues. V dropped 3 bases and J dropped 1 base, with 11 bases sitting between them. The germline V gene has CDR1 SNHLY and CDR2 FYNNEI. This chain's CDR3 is CASSDGIGRTDTQYF. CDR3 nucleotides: TGTGCCAGCAGTGACGGCATTGGGCGCACAGATACGCAGTATTTT.

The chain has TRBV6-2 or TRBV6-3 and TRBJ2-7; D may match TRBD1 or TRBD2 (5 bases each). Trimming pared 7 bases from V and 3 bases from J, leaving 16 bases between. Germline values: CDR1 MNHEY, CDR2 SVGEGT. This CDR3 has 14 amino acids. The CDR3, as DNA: TGTGCCAGCAATCGGGACGGTACAGACTACGAGCAGTACTTC. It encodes CASNRDGTDYEQYF.

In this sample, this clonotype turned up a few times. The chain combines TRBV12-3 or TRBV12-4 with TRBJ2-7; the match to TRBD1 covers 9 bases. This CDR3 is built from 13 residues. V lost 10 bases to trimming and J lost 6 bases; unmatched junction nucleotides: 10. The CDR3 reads CATSRDRAAEQYF. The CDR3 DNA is TGTGCCACCTCCCGGGACAGGGCTGCCGAGCAGTACTTC.

CDR3 loop: CASSQEILFYGYTF. The CDR3, as DNA: TGCGCCAGCAGCCAAGAGATACTCTTCTATGGCTACACCTTC. The chain recombines TRBV4-1 with TRBJ1-2; D not resolved. The CDR3 has 14 residues. Per the germline V gene, CDR1 is MGHRA and CDR2 is YSYEKL. V lost 0 bases and J lost 4, with 9 bases in between.

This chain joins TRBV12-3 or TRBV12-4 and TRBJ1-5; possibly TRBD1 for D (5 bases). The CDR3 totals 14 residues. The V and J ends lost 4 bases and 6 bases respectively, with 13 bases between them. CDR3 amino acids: CASSSAGGSQPQHF. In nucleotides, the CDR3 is TGTGCCAGCAGTTCAGCGGGGGGTAGTCAGCCCCAGCATTTT.

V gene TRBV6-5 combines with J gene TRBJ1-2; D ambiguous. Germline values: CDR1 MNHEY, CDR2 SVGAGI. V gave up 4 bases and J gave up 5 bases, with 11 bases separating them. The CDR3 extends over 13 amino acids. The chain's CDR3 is CASSSLSPYGYTF. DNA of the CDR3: TGTGCCAGCAGTTCCCTAAGCCCGTATGGCTACACCTTC.

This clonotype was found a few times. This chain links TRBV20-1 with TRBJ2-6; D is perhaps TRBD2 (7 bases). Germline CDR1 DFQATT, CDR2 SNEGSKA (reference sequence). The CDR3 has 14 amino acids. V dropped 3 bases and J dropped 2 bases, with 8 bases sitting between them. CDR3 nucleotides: TGCAGTGCTAGGGGGGGGCCTGGGGCCAACGTCCTGACTTTC. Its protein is CSARGGPGANVLTF.

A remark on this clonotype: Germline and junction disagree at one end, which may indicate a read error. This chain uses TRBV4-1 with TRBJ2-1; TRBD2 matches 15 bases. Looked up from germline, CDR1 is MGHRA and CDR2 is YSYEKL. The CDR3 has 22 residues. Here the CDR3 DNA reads TGCGCCAGCAACCAAGATAAGACTCCGGGACTAGCGGGGGGTCCGGATTACAATGAGCAGTTCTTC. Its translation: CASNQDKTPGLAGGPDYNEQFF.

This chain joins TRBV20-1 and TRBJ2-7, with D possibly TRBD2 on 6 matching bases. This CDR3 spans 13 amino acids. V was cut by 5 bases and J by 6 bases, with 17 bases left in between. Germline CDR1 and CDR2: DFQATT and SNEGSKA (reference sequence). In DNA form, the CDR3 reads TGCAGTGCTCGGCCGCTTCGACTAGTCGAGCAGTACTTC. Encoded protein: CSARPLRLVEQYF.

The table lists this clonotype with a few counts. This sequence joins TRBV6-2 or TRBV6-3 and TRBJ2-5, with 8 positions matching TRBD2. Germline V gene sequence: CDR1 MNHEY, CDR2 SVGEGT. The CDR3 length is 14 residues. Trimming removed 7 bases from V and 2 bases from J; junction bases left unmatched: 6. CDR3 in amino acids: CASTPGGGQETQYF. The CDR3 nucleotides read TGTGCCAGCACCCCAGGCGGGGGGCAAGAGACCCAGTACTTC.

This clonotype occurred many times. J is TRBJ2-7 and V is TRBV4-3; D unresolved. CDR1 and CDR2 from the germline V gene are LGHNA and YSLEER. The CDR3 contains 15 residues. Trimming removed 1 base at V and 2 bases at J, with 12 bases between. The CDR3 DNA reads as TGCGCCAGCAGCCAAGTTATTAGCTCCACCTACGAGCAGTACTTC. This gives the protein CASSQVISSTYEQYF.

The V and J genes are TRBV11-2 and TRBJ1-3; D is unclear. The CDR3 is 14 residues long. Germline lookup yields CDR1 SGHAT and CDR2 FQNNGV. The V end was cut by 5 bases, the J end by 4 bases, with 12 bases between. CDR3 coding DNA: TGTGCCAGCAGCGGAGAGGTATCCGGAAACACCATATATTTT. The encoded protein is CASSGEVSGNTIYF.

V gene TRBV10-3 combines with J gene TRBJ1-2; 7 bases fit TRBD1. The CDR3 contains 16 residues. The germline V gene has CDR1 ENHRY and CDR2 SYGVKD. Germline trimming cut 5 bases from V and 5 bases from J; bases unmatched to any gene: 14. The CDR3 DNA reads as TGTGCCATCAGTTCTATAAGAGGGACAGCGGATTATGGCTACACCTTC. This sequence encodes CAISSIRGTADYGYTF.

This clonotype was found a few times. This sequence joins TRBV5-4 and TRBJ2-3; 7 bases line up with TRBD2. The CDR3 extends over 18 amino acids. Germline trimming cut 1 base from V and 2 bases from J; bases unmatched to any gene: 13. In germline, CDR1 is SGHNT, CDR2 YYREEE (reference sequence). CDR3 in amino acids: CASSLRDYSTPFTDTQYF. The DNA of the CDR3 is TGTGCCAGCAGCTTGAGGGACTACTCCACCCCTTTCACAGATACGCAGTATTTT.

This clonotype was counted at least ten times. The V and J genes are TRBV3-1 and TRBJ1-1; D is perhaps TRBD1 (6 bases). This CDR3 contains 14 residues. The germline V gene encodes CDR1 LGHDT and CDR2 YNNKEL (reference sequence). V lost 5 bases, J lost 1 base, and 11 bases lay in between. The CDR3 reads CASSFRTENTEAFF. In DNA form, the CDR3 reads TGTGCCAGCAGCTTCCGGACAGAGAACACTGAAGCTTTCTTT.

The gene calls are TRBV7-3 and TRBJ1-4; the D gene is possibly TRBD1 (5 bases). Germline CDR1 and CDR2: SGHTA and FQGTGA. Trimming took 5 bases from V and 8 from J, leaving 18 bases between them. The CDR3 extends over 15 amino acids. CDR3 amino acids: CASSLGAGPGEKLFF. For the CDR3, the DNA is TGTGCCAGCAGCCTAGGGGCAGGGCCGGGAGAAAAACTGTTTTTT.

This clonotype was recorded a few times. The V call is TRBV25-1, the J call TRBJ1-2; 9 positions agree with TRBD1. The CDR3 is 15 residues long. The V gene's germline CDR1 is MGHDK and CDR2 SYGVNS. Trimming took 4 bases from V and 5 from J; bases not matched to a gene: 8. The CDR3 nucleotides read TGTGCCAGCAGTGCTGGACAGGGGTGGCCTTATGGCTACACCTTC. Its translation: CASSAGQGWPYGYTF.

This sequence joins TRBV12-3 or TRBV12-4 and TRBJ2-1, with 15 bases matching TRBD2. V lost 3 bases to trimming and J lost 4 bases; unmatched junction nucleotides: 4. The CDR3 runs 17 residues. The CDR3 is CASSFPGTSGGYNEQFF. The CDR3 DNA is TGTGCCAGCAGTTTTCCCGGGACTAGCGGGGGGTACAATGAGCAGTTCTTC.